This TCR beta chain came from a study of T cells after yellow fever vaccination. Overall study results and limits: Clones that expanded after primary vaccination mostly reappeared after the booster (roughly 95% CD4, about 91% CD8). A weaker secondary response peaked on day 5, the primary on day 15.

Generation of TCR cDNA used 5'RACE template switching (which added a universal primer site and UMIs). TCRdb re-derived calls from the 5' RACE reads in MiXCR, one entry per CDR3 protein. Here the sample spans 200,000 to 300,000 distinct CDR3 sequences, under 15% being singletons. Per germline, CDR1 LNHDA and CDR2 SQIVND (reference sequence). Trimming at V came to 8 bases and at J to 5 bases, leaving 6 bases not matched to a gene. The CDR3 has 13 amino acids. This clonotype was seen only a few times. Antigen unknown. The chain combines TRBV19 with TRBJ2-5; 9 nucleotides agree with TRBD1. Sequenced here: CD4+ T cells sorted from PBMCs, sampled 45 days after the yellow fever booster vaccination. The sequence came from a young man who received the YFV17D yellow fever vaccine. The CDR3 DNA reads as TGTGCCAGTGCCGGGACAGGGAGGGAGACCCAGTACTTC. Translation: CASAGTGRETQYF.